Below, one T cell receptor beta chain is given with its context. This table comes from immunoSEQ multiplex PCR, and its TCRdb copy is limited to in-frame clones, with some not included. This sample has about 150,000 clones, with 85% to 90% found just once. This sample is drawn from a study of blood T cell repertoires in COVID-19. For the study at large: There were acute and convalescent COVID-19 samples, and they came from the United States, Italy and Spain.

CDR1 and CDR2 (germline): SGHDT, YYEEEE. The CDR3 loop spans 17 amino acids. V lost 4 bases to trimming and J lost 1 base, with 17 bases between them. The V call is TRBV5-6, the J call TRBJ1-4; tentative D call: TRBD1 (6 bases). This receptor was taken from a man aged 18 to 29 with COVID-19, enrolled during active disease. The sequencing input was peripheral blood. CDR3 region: CASSPRGRGRTNEKLFF. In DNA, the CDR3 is TGTGCCAGCAGCCCTAGAGGGAGGGGGAGAACTAATGAAAAACTGTTTTTT.